The rows below give T cell receptor beta chains drawn from one sample of a study of human T cells and chemical hapten exposure. TCRdb recomputed calls from the RACE reads with MiXCR, one row per CDR3 protein. Here the sample spans tens of thousands of distinct CDR3 sequences, 7.5% to 10% being singletons. Sequences were derived from whole blood, sampled in connection with sensitization to the hapten diphenylcyclopropenone (DPC). The receptor set was obtained from a woman aged 40 to 55 with alopecia areata. Some clones in this sample may be carry-over from other donors' samples. Each CDR3 is given with its conserved first and last residue. Each record gives: D gene, J gene, clone size, V gene, CDR3 DNA, CDR3 protein. The D gene is left open where the match is weak. The size of a clone is reported for some rows only, either as once, few or many, or as a class for expanded clones.

TRBD1 TRBJ1-2 many TRBV6-2/TRBV6-3 TGCGCCAGCAGTCTCCTGGACAGGGACGCCTATGGCTACACCTTC CASSLLDRDAYGYTF
TRBD1 TRBJ1-1 many TRBV7-9 TGTGCCAGCAGCAAGACAGGGGGGACTGACACTGAAGCTTTCTTT CASSKTGGTDTEAFF
. TRBJ1-4 few TRBV6-6 TGTGCCAGCAATCCAGTTGCAACTAATGAAAAACTGTTTTTT CASNPVATNEKLFF
TRBD2 TRBJ2-7 many TRBV7-6 TGTGCCAGCAGCTTATGGGGGGGAGGACCCGAGCAGTACTTC CASSLWGGGPEQYF
. TRBJ1-3 many TRBV30 TGTGCCTGGAGTGTTCCCTTAACATACTCTGGAAACACCATATATTTT CAWSVPLTYSGNTIYF
TRBD1 TRBJ1-6 many TRBV7-9 TGTGCCAGCAGCACGGCCGGGACAGCTTCACCCCTCCACTTT CASSTAGTASPLHF
. TRBJ1-4 many TRBV9 TGTGCCAGCAGCGAAGGACTCCTCCCCCATGAAAAACTGTTTTTT CASSEGLLPHEKLFF
TRBD1 TRBJ1-2 many TRBV28 TGTGCCGAACAGGGGAGAGGATTTGGCTACACCTTC CAEQGRGFGYTF
. TRBJ2-5 many TRBV6-2/TRBV6-3 TGTGCCAGCAGTTACGGGCCCTCGGACCAAGAGACCCAGTACTTC CASSYGPSDQETQYF
. TRBJ2-1 . TRBV7-6 TGTGCCAGCAGCTGGGACGGGAGCTCCTACAATGAGCAGTTCTTC CASSWDGSSYNEQFF
TRBD1 TRBJ2-1 few TRBV20-1 TGCAGCGCTAGGACGGCCGGGACAGGGGGCCGGAATGAGCAGTTCTTC CSARTAGTGGRNEQFF
. TRBJ1-1 many TRBV5-6 TGTGCCAGCAGCCCCCTCAGCCGGGCCATAAACACTGAAGCTTTCTTT CASSPLSRAINTEAFF
TRBD1 TRBJ2-6 many TRBV6-2/TRBV6-3 TGTGCCAGCAGTTCGGGACAGGGGGAGGCCAACGTCCTGACTTTC CASSSGQGEANVLTF
. TRBJ2-7 many TRBV7-9 TGTGCCAGCAGCCCCCCCGGAGCCCGATACGAGCAGTACTTC CASSPPGARYEQYF
. TRBJ2-3 many TRBV20-1 TGCAGTGCTAGAGGAAACGGGCGGGGACCTAGCACAGATACGCAGTATTTT CSARGNGRGPSTDTQYF
. TRBJ1-5 few TRBV7-2 TGTGCCAGCAGCTGGGACAATAGCAATCAGCCCCAGCATTTT CASSWDNSNQPQHF
. TRBJ2-1 . TRBV12-3/TRBV12-4 TGTGCCAGCAGTTTGCCCGGGGCAGACAATGAGCAGTTCTTC CASSLPGADNEQFF
. TRBJ1-5 many TRBV4-2 TGTGCCAGCAGCCAAGTAGACTTAAGGGGCCAGCCCCAGCATTTT CASSQVDLRGQPQHF
TRBD1 TRBJ2-1 many TRBV28 TGTGCCAGCAGTCCACCGGGACAGGCGGCGGGGCATGAGCAGTTCTTC CASSPPGQAAGHEQFF
. TRBJ1-3 . TRBV7-2 TGTGCCCTGAGGGCCTCTGGAAACACCATATATTTT CALRASGNTIYF
TRBD2 TRBJ2-5 many TRBV11-2 TGTGCCAGCAGCAAGGGACTAGCGGGCTCCCTTTGGTACTTC CASSKGLAGSLWYF
. TRBJ1-1 many TRBV18 TGTGCCAGCTCACCGGGACGGCTGAACACTGAAGCTTTCTTT CASSPGRLNTEAFF
. TRBJ1-1 . TRBV7-9 TGTGCCAGCAGCGCCCCCCCAAGCACTGAAGCTTTCTTT CASSAPPSTEAFF
. TRBJ1-2 many TRBV28 TGTGCCAGCAGTCCGACAGGCCTAAGCGACTATGGCTACACCTTC CASSPTGLSDYGYTF
. TRBJ1-4 many TRBV29-1 TGCAGCGTTTCGGGCCACGCAGGGGTTAATGAAAAACTGTTTTTT CSVSGHAGVNEKLFF
TRBD1 TRBJ2-5 many TRBV28 TGTGCCAGCAGAACAGGGGGCCAAGAGACCCAGTACTTC CASRTGGQETQYF
TRBD1 TRBJ2-3 . TRBV5-5 TGTGCCAGCAGCTACGGGACAGGCCGGATCGATACGCAGTATTTT CASSYGTGRIDTQYF
TRBD1 TRBJ1-2 . TRBV7-8 TGTGCCAGCGGTGGGGGACAGAATAACTATGGCTACACCTTC CASGGGQNNYGYTF
TRBD1 TRBJ1-5 . TRBV19 TGTGCCAGCTCTGACAGGGGAGGCAATCAGCCCCAGCATTTT CASSDRGGNQPQHF
TRBD2 TRBJ2-1 . TRBV6-2/TRBV6-3 TGTACCAGCAGTGGGACTAGCGGAGTCAATGAGCAGTTCTTC CTSSGTSGVNEQFF
TRBD1 TRBJ2-1 . TRBV6-6 TGTGCCAGCTCCCTCAGGGGACAGGGAAATGAGCAGTTCTTC CASSLRGQGNEQFF
. TRBJ2-7 . TRBV12-3/TRBV12-4 TGTGCCAGCAGTGCCAGAATCAAGGATTCCTACGAGCAGTACTTC CASSARIKDSYEQYF
. TRBJ1-1 many TRBV12-3/TRBV12-4 TGTGCCAGCAGTTTGGGACAAGTCAACACTGAAGCTTTCTTT CASSLGQVNTEAFF
. TRBJ1-4 . TRBV6-2/TRBV6-3 TGTGCCAGCAACAACAGACAGTCTAATGAAAAACTGTTTTTT CASNNRQSNEKLFF